This entry lists 27 T cell receptor beta chains sequenced from one sample in a study of T cells after posttransplantation cyclophosphamide. A marrow graft followed busulfan-fludarabine conditioning, with cyclophosphamide on days +3 and +4. The table came from immunoSEQ multiplex PCR; TCRdb's copy has only in-frame clones and leaves some out. The sample carries around 37,000 clones, around four fifths recorded once. The sequencing used CD4+ T cells sorted from blood, collected 1,700 to 2,000 days after a stem cell transplant with posttransplant cyclophosphamide. These receptors originate from a female patient in her 40s who received an allogeneic stem cell transplant from a related donor, was CMV-positive, and had no GVHD. Some T cells may be provided by the graft donor.

The genes are TRBV28 and TRBJ1-1; D is ambiguous. The germline V and J ends were trimmed by 1 base and 6 bases, with 12 bases remaining between them. The germline V gene encodes CDR1 MDHEN and CDR2 SYDVKM. This CDR3 has 14 amino acids. The CDR3 DNA reads TGTGCCAGCAGTTTATATGGGGAGGTGGCTGAAGCTTTCTTT. Its protein product is CASSLYGEVAEAFF.

V and J are TRBV5-1 and TRBJ1-1; weak D call: TRBD1 (6 bases). From germline, CDR1 is SGHRS and CDR2 YFSETQ. The CDR3 is 14 residues long. V lost 4 bases and J 1 base, leaving 11 bases between the germline ends. CDR3 region: CASSPSGANTEAFF. DNA of the CDR3: TGCGCCAGCAGCCCCTCAGGGGCGAACACTGAAGCTTTCTTT.

The genes are TRBV7-9 and TRBJ2-1, with TRBD1 matching over 7 bases. Germline values: CDR1 SEHNR, CDR2 FQNEAQ (reference sequence). The CDR3 runs to 14 residues. The J segment lost 4 bases and the V segment lost 5 bases, leaving 5 bases of the junction unmatched. For the CDR3, the DNA is TGTGCCAGCAGCAAGGGGGCATCTTACAATGAGCAGTTCTTC. Protein sequence: CASSKGASYNEQFF.

CDR3 DNA: TGTGCCACCAGCAGAGCTAGCGGGGGAAACATTCAGTACTTC. Its translation: CATSRASGGNIQYF. The chain has TRBV15 and TRBJ2-4, with 10 bases that match TRBD2. The ends lost 1 base at V and 6 bases at J; junction bases unmatched: 0. Per germline, CDR1 LNHNV and CDR2 YYDKDF (reference sequence). The CDR3 contains 14 residues.

In DNA form, the CDR3 reads TGCGCCAGCAGTGGGAACAGGGTAAACACTGAAGCTTTCTTT. Its protein product is CASSGNRVNTEAFF. V is TRBV10-1 and J is TRBJ1-1, with a possible D match to TRBD1 (6 bases). This CDR3 has 14 amino acids. With 4 bases removed from V and 2 bases from J, the gap between germline ends came to 11 bases. CDR1 WNHNN and CDR2 SYGVQD come from the germline V gene (reference sequence).

The chain links TRBV10-1 to TRBJ2-7; 7 nucleotides match TRBD2. This CDR3 has 14 residues. The germline gives CDR1 WNHNN, CDR2 SYGVQD (reference sequence). V lost 0 bases and J lost 4; bases outside the gene matches: 3. CDR3 sequence (DNA): TGCGCCAGCAGTGAGTCCGGGGAGGGATACGAGCAGTACTTC. Protein sequence: CASSESGEGYEQYF.

The chain recombines TRBV7-8 with TRBJ2-7; D is perhaps TRBD2 (5 bases). V lost 5 bases to trimming and J lost 4 bases, with 15 bases between them. Germline V gene data show CDR1 as SGHVS and CDR2 as FQNEAQ. The CDR3 extends over 14 amino acids. This CDR3 is CASSRIEGVYEQYF. The CDR3, as DNA: TGTGCCAGCAGCCGAATAGAGGGAGTTTACGAGCAGTACTTC. Variable domain in full (rest from reference TRBV7-8 and TRBJ2-7): GAGVSQSPRYKVAKRGQDVALRCDPISGHVSLFWYQQALGQGPEFLTYFQNEAQLDKSGLPSDRFFAERPEGSVSTLKIQRTQQEDSAVYLCASSRIEGVYEQYFGPGTRLTVT.

The chain has TRBV18 and TRBJ2-2, with 13 bases matching TRBD2. CDR3 length: 17 residues. Germline V lookup: CDR1 KGHSH, CDR2 LQKENI. Trimming removed 3 bases from V and 6 bases from J; junction bases left unmatched: 7. The CDR3, as DNA: TGTGCCAGCTCACCGACGGGACTAGCGGGGATGGCCGGGGAGCTGTTTTTT. The encoded protein is CASSPTGLAGMAGELFF.

V gene TRBV27 combines with J gene TRBJ1-5, with D tentatively TRBD1 (5 bases). The length of the CDR3 is 17 residues. CDR1 is MNHEY and CDR2 is SMNVEV in the germline V gene (reference sequence). V lost 4 bases and J 1 base, leaving 17 bases between the germline ends. The CDR3 protein is CASSSRMEGLSNQPQHF. Here the CDR3 DNA reads TGTGCCAGCAGTTCCAGGATGGAGGGGCTCAGCAATCAGCCCCAGCATTTT.

The sample holds a few counts of this clone. J is TRBJ1-5 and V is TRBV28, with 7 bases lining up with TRBD1. V lost 4 bases to trimming and J lost 7 bases; unmatched junction nucleotides: 7. The CDR3 loop spans 14 amino acids. From germline, CDR1 is MDHEN and CDR2 SYDVKM. CDR3 region: CASSSPDRAQPQHF. The CDR3 nucleotides read TGTGCCAGCAGTTCACCCGACAGGGCCCAGCCCCAGCATTTT. The full variable domain, rest sourced from reference TRBV28 and TRBJ1-5, is DVKVTQSSRYLVKRTGEKVFLECVQDMDHENMFWYRQDPGLGLRLIYFSYDVKMKEKGDIPEGYSVSREKKERFSLILESASTNQTSMYLCASSSPDRAQPQHFGDGTRLSIL.

V gene TRBV19 combines with J gene TRBJ1-1, with 9 bases matching TRBD1. This CDR3 contains 13 residues. Germline CDR1 LNHDA, CDR2 SQIVND (reference sequence). J lost 5 bases, V lost 3 bases, and 1 base had no gene match. Here the CDR3 reads CASSIGTGTEAFF. CDR3 bases: TGTGCCAGTAGTATCGGGACAGGGACTGAAGCTTTCTTT. The full variable domain, in which reference TRBV19 and TRBJ1-1 provide the parts outside the CDR3, is DGGITQSPKYLFRKEGQNVTLSCEQNLNHDAMYWYRQDPGQGLRLIYYSQIVNDFQKGDIAEGYSVSREKKESFPLTVTSAQKNPTAFYLCASSIGTGTEAFFGQGTRLTVV.

This clone was seen more than once but under ten times. This chain links TRBV7-9 with TRBJ1-1, with 7 bases aligning to TRBD1. CDR3 size: 18 residues. Trimming at V came to 5 bases and at J to 2 bases, leaving 17 bases not matched to a gene. Germline V CDR1 and CDR2: SEHNR, FQNEAQ (reference sequence). CDR3 bases: TGTGCCAGCAGCGCCCGGGACAGAATCTTAGGCCTAAACACTGAAGCTTTCTTT. This translates into CASSARDRILGLNTEAFF.

Worth noting for this clone: An end of the junction does not agree with germline; a read error may underlie this. The J gene is TRBJ2-7, the V gene TRBV11-2; D gene ambiguous. The length of the CDR3 is 14 residues. Looked up from germline, CDR1 is SGHAT and CDR2 is FQNNGV. This chain's CDR3 is CASSWRLVSSEQYF. The CDR3 DNA sequence: TGTGCCAGCAGCTGGCGCCTAGTATCCTCCGAGCAGTACTTC.

The chain combines TRBV12-5 with TRBJ1-3, with TRBD1 as a possible D gene (5 bases). Trimming took off 5 bases at V and 0 bases at J, with 17 bases between the two ends. Germline V CDR1 and CDR2: LGHNT, FRNRAP. The CDR3 is 17 residues long. The CDR3 loop is CASGRLGGGVSGNTIYF. CDR3 sequence (DNA): TGTGCTAGTGGTCGGCTGGGTGGGGGGGTCTCTGGAAACACCATATATTTT.

The V call is TRBV20-1, the J call TRBJ2-7; D perhaps matches TRBD1 (6 bases). This CDR3 has 10 residues. The V gene's germline CDR1 is DFQATT and CDR2 SNEGSKA (reference sequence). In DNA form, the CDR3 reads TGCAGCCGACCTAGGGGGGAGCAGTACTTC. The encoded protein is CSRPRGEQYF.

The chain combines TRBV7-2 with TRBJ1-2, with D maybe TRBD1 (5 bases). The CDR3 extends over 14 amino acids. V lost 1 base and J 4 bases, leaving 10 bases between the germline ends. Germline V gene data show CDR1 as SGHTA and CDR2 as FQGNSA. This CDR3 reads CASSLVGQGYGYTF. CDR3 bases: TGTGCCAGCAGCTTAGTGGGCCAGGGCTATGGCTACACCTTC.

DNA of the CDR3: TGTGCCAGCTCACCTATGGACAGCTACACTGAAGCTTTCTTT. As protein: CASSPMDSYTEAFF. The V call is TRBV18, the J call TRBJ1-1; tentative D call: TRBD1 (6 bases). Trimming pared 3 bases from V and 3 bases from J, leaving 11 bases between. The CDR3 loop spans 14 amino acids. CDR1 KGHSH and CDR2 LQKENI come from the germline V gene.

This clone was seen only a few times. V and J are TRBV19 and TRBJ2-2; D unclear. Per the germline V gene, CDR1 is LNHDA and CDR2 is SQIVND (reference sequence). The CDR3 totals 14 residues. V lost 5 bases and J lost 2, with 9 bases in between. The CDR3 DNA follows: TGTGCCAGTAGTGTTTACAGTAACACCGGGGAGCTGTTTTTT. As protein: CASSVYSNTGELFF.

V and J are TRBV5-1 and TRBJ2-2, with TRBD2 identical over 15 bases. Germline loops: CDR1 SGHRS, CDR2 YFSETQ. The CDR3 covers 18 residues. The J segment lost 0 bases and the V segment lost 4 bases, leaving 4 bases of the junction unmatched. In DNA form, the CDR3 reads TGCGCCAGCAGCAAACGGACTAGCGGGGGGGCGAACACCGGGGAGCTGTTTTTT. The encoded protein is CASSKRTSGGANTGELFF.

This rearrangement joins TRBV6-5 to TRBJ2-5; 9 nucleotides align to TRBD2. The J call may be mistaken, given a closer DNA end match to TRBJ2-7. The CDR3 covers 16 residues. CDR1 and CDR2 from the germline V gene are MNHEY and SVGAGI. For the CDR3, the DNA is TGTGCCAGCAGTTACCAGGGCTGGCGGGGGGGCAACGAGCAGTACTTC. Protein: CASSYQGWRGGNEQYF.

CDR3 residues: CASSGAGYTGELFF. The DNA for the CDR3 is TGTGCCAGCAGTGGGGCAGGGTACACCGGGGAGCTGTTTTTT. This chain joins TRBV6-1 and TRBJ2-2; a weak D match, TRBD1 (5 bases). With 4 bases removed from V and 3 bases from J, the gap between germline ends came to 9 bases. There are 14 residues in the CDR3. Germline V gives CDR1 MNHNS, CDR2 SASEGT.

The CDR3 DNA is TGTGCCAGCAGCCAAGGGACTAATCTTGGCTACACCTTC. Its protein is CASSQGTNLGYTF. The genes are TRBV7-2 and TRBJ1-2; tentative D call: TRBD1 (5 bases). The V end lost 5 bases, the J end lost 7 bases, and 14 bases lay between the germline ends. This CDR3 is built from 13 residues. Germline V lookup: CDR1 SGHTA, CDR2 FQGNSA.

The chain is built from TRBV2 and TRBJ1-2; the match to TRBD1 covers 7 bases. CDR3 length equals 15 residues. J lost 4 bases, V lost 1 base, and 6 bases had no gene match. CDR1 and CDR2 (germline): SNHLY, FYNNEI. CDR3 sequence reads: CASSEGGTALYGYTF. The DNA of the CDR3 is TGTGCCAGCAGTGAAGGGGGGACAGCCCTCTATGGCTACACCTTC.

The rearrangement links TRBV19 to TRBJ2-2; the D is unclear. The V gene lost 3 bases and the J gene lost 6 bases, with 14 bases spanning the gap. CDR3 length: 15 residues. Germline lookup yields CDR1 LNHDA and CDR2 SQIVND (reference sequence). The CDR3 nucleotides are TGTGCCAGTAGTATGGCAGGTTGGTCGGCCGGGGAGCTGTTTTTT. It specifies CASSMAGWSAGELFF.

The rearrangement uses TRBV29-1 and TRBJ2-1; 9 bases are a match to TRBD2. Germline V gene data show CDR1 as SQVTM and CDR2 as ANQGSEA. With V trimmed by 3 bases and J by 8 bases, 8 bases remained unmatched. The CDR3 length is 14 residues. Written as DNA, the CDR3 is TGCAGCGTTGACGGCGGGCGGGGGGGCGATGAGCAGTTCTTC. Translation gives CSVDGGRGGDEQFF.

The chain employs TRBV10-3 and TRBJ1-5; 11 positions match TRBD1. The germline V gene encodes CDR1 ENHRY and CDR2 SYGVKD. The V gene end was trimmed by 5 bases and the J gene end by 5 bases; junction bases not matched to a gene: 5. This CDR3 has 15 residues. For the CDR3, the DNA is TGTGCCATCAGTTCGGACAGGGGGCGAGATCAGCCCCAGCATTTT. This codes for CAISSDRGRDQPQHF.

The rearrangement links TRBV11-3 to TRBJ2-7; the match to TRBD1 covers 7 bases. The germline gives CDR1 SGHNT, CDR2 YENEEA. The length of the CDR3 is 13 residues. Trimming removed 5 bases from V and 2 bases from J; junction bases left unmatched: 3. The CDR3 region is CASSPGQAYEQYF. CDR3 DNA sequence: TGTGCCAGCAGCCCAGGACAGGCCTACGAGCAGTACTTC.